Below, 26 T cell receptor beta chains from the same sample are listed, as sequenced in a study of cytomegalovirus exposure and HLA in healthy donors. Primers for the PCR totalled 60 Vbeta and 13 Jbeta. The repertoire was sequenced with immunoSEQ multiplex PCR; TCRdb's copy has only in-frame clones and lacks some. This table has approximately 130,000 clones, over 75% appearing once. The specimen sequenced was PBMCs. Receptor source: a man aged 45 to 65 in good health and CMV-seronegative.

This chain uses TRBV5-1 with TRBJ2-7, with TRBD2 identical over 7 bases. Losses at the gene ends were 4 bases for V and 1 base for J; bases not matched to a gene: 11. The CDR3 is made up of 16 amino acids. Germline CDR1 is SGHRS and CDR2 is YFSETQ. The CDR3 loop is CASSPGGTSGSYEQYF. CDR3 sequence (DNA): TGCGCCAGCAGCCCGGGGGGAACAAGCGGGTCCTACGAGCAGTACTTC.

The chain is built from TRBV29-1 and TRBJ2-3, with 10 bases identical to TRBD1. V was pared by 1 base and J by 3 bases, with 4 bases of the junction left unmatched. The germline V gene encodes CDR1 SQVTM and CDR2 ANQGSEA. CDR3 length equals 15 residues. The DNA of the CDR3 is TGCAGCGTTGAAGGGGGACAGGGGAATACAGATACGCAGTATTTT. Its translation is CSVEGGQGNTDTQYF.

The CDR3 nucleotides read TGCGCCAGCACTCGGGACACCCTCTCCTACGAGCAGTACTTC. Amino acids: CASTRDTLSYEQYF. The chain couples TRBV5-1 to TRBJ2-7; D might be TRBD1 (6 bases). The ends were cut back, 6 bases at V and 0 bases at J, with 13 bases in the middle. This CDR3 is 14 amino acids long. Germline V gene data show CDR1 as SGHRS and CDR2 as YFSETQ.

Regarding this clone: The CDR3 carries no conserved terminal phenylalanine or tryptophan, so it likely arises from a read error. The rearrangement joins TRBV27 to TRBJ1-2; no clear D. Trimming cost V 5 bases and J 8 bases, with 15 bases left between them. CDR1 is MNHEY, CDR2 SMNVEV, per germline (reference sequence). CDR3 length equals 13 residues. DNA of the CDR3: TGTGCCAGCAGTCCGAGTCGGGTCCAGGGCTACACCTCC. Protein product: CASSPSRVQGYTS.

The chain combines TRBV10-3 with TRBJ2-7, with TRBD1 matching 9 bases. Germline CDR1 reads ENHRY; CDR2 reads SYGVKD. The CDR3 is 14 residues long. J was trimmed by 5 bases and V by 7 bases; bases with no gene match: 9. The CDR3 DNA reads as TGTGCCATCAAGTCCGGACAGGGGTTCAACGAGCAGTACTTC. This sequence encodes CAIKSGQGFNEQYF.

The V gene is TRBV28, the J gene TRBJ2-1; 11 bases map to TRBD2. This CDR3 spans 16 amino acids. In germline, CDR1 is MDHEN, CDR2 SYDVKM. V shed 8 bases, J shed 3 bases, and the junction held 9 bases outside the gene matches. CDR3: CASGGGSGRGYNEQFF. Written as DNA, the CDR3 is TGTGCCAGCGGGGGGGGTAGCGGGAGGGGCTACAATGAGCAGTTCTTC.

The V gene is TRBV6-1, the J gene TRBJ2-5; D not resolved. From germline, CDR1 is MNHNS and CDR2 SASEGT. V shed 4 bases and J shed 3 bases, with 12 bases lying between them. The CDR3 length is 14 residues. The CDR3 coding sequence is TGTGCCAGCAGTGCAGATAACCTAGAAGAGACCCAGTACTTC. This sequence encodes CASSADNLEETQYF.

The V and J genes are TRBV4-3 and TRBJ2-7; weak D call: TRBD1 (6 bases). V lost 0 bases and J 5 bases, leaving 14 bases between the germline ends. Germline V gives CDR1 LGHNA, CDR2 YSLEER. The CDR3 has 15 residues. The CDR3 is CASSQEAQGTHEQYF. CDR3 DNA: TGCGCCAGCAGCCAAGAGGCACAGGGCACCCACGAGCAGTACTTC.

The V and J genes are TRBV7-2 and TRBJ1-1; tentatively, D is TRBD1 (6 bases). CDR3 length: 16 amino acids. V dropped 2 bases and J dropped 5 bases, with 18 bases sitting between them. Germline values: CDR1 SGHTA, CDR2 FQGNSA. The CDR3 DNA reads TGTGCCAGCAGCTTAAGATTGGGGGCTGGGGAGACTGAAGCTTTCTTT. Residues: CASSLRLGAGETEAFF.

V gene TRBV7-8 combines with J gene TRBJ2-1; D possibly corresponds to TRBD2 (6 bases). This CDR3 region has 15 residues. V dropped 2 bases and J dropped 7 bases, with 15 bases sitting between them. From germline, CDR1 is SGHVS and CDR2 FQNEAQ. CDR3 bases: TGTGCCAGCAGCTTAACCGGATTCGGGGGTAATGAGCAGTTCTTC. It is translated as CASSLTGFGGNEQFF.

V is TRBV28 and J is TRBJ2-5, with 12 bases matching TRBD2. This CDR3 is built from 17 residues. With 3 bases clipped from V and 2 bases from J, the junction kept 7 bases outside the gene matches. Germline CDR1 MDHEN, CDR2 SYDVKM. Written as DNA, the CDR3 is TGTGCCAGCAGTTTGCCGACTAGCGGGAGTTGGCAAGAGACCCAGTACTTC. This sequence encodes CASSLPTSGSWQETQYF.

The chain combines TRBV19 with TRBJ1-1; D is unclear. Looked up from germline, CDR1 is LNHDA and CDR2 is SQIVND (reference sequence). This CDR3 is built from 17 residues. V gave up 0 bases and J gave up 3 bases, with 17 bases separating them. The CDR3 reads CASSIDSYGWEDTEAFF. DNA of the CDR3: TGTGCCAGTAGTATAGATTCTTATGGATGGGAGGACACTGAAGCTTTCTTT.

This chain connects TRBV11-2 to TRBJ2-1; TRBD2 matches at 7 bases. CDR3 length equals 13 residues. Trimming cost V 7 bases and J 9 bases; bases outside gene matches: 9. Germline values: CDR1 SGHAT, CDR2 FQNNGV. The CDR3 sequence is CASTNRGEGEQFF. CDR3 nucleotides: TGTGCCAGCACCAACCGCGGGGAGGGTGAGCAGTTCTTC.

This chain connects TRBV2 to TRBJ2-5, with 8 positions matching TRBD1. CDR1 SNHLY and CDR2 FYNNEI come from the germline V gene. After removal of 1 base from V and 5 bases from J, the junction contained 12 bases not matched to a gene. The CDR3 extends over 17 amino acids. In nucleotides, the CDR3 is TGTGCCAGCAGTGAAGGGGCAGGCGGGACAGGAGGGGAGACCCAGTACTTC. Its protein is CASSEGAGGTGGETQYF.

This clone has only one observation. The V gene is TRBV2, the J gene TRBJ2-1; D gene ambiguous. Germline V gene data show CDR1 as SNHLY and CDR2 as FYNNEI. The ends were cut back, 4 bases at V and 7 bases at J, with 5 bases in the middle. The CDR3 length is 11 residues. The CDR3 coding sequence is TGTGCCAGCAGTGTAGAGAATGAGCAGTTCTTC. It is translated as CASSVENEQFF.

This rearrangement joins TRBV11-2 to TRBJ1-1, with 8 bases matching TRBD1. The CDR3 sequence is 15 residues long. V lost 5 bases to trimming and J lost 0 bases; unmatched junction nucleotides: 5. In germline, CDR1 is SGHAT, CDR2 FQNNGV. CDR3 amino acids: CASSPRQGMNTEAFF. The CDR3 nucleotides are TGTGCCAGCAGCCCCAGACAGGGGATGAACACTGAAGCTTTCTTT.

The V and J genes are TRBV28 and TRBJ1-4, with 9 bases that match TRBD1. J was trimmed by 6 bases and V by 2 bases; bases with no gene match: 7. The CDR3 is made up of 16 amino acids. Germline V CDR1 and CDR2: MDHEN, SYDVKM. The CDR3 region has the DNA TGTGCCAGCAGTTTACGCCCGGGACAGGGTGATGAAAAACTGTTTTTT. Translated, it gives CASSLRPGQGDEKLFF.

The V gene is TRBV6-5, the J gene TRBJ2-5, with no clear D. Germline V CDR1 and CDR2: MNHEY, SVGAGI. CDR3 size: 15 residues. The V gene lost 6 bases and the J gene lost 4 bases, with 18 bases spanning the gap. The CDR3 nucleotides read TGTGCCAGCAGACTATTTAGGTTGGCGTTAGAGACCCAGTACTTC. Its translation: CASRLFRLALETQYF.

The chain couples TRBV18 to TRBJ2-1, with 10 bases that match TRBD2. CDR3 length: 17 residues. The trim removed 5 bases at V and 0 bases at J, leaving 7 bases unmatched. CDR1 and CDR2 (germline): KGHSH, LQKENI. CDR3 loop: CASSEMASGSSYNEQFF. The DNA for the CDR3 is TGTGCCAGCTCAGAGATGGCTAGCGGGAGCTCCTACAATGAGCAGTTCTTC.

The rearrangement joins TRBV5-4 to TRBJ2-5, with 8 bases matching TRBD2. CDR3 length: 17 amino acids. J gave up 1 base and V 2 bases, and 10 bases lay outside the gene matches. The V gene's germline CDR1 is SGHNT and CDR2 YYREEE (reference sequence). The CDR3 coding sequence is TGTGCCAGCAGCTTAGTGGGAGCGGGAGAGTCCCAAGAGACCCAGTACTTC. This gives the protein CASSLVGAGESQETQYF.

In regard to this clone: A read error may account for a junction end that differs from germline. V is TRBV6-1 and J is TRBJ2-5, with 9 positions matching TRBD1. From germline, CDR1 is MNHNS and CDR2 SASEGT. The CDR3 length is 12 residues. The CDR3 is CASSDYRGPYHF. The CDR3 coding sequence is TGTGCCAGCAGTGATTACAGGGGGCCATATCACTTC.

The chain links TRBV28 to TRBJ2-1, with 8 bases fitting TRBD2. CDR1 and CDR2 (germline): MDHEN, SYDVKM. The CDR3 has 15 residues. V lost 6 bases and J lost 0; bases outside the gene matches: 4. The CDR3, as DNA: TGTGCCAGCAGCCCGGGAGGGCCCTCCTACAATGAGCAGTTCTTC. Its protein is CASSPGGPSYNEQFF.

The CDR3 reads CASSFDPAGGLDEQFF. The CDR3 bases are TGCGCCAGCAGCTTCGATCCGGCGGGAGGGCTCGATGAGCAGTTCTTC. The genes are TRBV5-1 and TRBJ2-1, with TRBD2 matching 9 bases. Per germline, CDR1 SGHRS and CDR2 YFSETQ. V shed 2 bases and J 8 bases; nucleotides not matched to a gene: 11. This CDR3 has 16 residues.

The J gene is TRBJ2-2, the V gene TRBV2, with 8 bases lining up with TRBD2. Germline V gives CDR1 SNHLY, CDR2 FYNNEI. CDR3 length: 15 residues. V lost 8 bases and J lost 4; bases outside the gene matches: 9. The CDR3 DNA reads TGTGCCAGCCAGTATAGACTAGCGATCACCGGGGAGCTGTTTTTT. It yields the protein CASQYRLAITGELFF.

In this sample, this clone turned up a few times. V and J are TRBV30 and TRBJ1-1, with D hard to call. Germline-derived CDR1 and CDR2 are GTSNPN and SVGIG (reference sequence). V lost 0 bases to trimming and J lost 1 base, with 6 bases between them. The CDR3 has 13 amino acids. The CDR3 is CAWSVRGNTEAFF. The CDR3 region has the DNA TGTGCCTGGAGTGTACGGGGGAACACTGAAGCTTTCTTT.

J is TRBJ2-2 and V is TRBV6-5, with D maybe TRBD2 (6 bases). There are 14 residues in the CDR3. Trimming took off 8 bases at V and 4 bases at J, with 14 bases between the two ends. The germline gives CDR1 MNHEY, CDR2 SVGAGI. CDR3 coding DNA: TGTGCCAGCGGCTACGCGGGACCCACCGGGGAGCTGTTTTTT. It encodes CASGYAGPTGELFF.